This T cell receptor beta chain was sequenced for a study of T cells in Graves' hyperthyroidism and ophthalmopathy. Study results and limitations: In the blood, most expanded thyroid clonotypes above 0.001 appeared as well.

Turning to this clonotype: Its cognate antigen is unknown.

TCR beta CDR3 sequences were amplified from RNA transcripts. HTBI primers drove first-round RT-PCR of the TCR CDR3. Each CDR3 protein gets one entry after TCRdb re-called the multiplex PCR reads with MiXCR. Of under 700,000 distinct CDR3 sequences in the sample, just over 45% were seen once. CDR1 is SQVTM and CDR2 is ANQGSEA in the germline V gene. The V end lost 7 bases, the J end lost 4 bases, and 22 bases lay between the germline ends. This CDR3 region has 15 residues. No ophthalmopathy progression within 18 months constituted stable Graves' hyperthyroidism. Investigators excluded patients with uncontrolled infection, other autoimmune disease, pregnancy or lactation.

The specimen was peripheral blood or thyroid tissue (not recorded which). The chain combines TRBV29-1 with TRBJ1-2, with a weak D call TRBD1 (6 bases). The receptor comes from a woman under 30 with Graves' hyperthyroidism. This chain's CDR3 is CSALPQEQGPYGYTF. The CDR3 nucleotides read TGCAGCGCCCTACCCCAAGAACAGGGTCCCTATGGCTACACCTTC.